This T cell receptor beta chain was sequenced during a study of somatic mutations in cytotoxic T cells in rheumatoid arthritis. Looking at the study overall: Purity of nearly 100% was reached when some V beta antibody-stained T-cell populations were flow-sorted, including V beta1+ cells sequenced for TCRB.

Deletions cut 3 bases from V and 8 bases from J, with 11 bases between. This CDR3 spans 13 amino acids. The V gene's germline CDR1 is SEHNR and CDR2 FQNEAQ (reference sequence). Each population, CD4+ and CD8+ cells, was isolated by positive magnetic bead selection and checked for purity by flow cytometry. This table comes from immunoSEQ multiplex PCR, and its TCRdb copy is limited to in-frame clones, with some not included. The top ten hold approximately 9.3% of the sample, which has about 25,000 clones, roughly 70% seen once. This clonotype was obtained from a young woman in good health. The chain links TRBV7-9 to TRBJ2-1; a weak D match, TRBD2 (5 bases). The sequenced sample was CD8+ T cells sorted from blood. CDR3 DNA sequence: TGTGCCAGCAGCTTTGGGAGCCAGGATGAGCAGTTCTTC. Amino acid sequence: CASSFGSQDEQFF.